The 21 T cell receptor beta chains below all came from one sample that was sequenced in a study of radiotherapy plus CTLA-4 blockade in lung cancer (dated by TCRdb to 2016 to 2019). Receptor libraries were prepared by the immunoSEQ multiplex PCR assay. Entries here come from immuneACCESS through TCRdb and include only in-frame sequences with V and J called. Some clones fail to appear in such tables; in the studies checked, an unresolved V gene covers under half of the shortfall, and the cause of the remainder is unknown. The sample includes more than 75,000 clones, with around 87% observed a single time. Together, the top ten hold around 0.87% of the sample. The sequencing here drew on peripheral blood, taken from a patient treated with radiotherapy plus ipilimumab. Receptors originate from a human donor with non-small cell lung cancer who had stable disease on radiotherapy plus ipilimumab.

The rearrangement uses TRBV12-5 and TRBJ1-2; 7 bases are a match to TRBD1. V lost 1 base, J lost 0 bases, and 8 bases stayed unmatched. The CDR3 loop spans 17 amino acids. CDR1 LGHNT and CDR2 FRNRAP come from the germline V gene. The CDR3 is CASGLAGQLMTNYGYTF. The CDR3 nucleotides are TGTGCTAGTGGTTTGGCGGGACAGCTTATGACTAACTATGGCTACACCTTC.

The chain joins TRBV7-6 to TRBJ2-5; 11 bases agree with TRBD2. The CDR3 extends over 15 amino acids. V was pared by 5 bases and J by 2 bases, with 4 bases of the junction left unmatched. CDR1 SGHVS and CDR2 FNYEAQ come from the germline V gene. The CDR3 region has the DNA TGTGCCAGCAGCCCCCTAGCGGGGGGTCAAGAGACCCAGTACTTC. Translation: CASSPLAGGQETQYF.

The J gene is TRBJ2-1, the V gene TRBV6-4; D unclear. Trimming removed 5 bases at V and 0 bases at J, with 5 bases between. CDR3 length: 13 amino acids. Germline lookup yields CDR1 MRHNA and CDR2 SNTAGT. CDR3 loop: CASSTSSYNEQFF. CDR3 DNA sequence: TGTGCCAGCAGTACCAGCTCCTACAATGAGCAGTTCTTC.

J is TRBJ2-6 and V is TRBV10-3; D is possibly TRBD2 (6 bases). The CDR3 is 14 residues long. The germline CDR1 and CDR2 sequences are ENHRY and SYGVKD. The ends were cut back, 7 bases at V and 0 bases at J, with 7 bases in the middle. CDR3 sequence reads: CAITGDSGANVLTF. DNA for the CDR3: TGTGCCATCACGGGAGACTCTGGGGCCAACGTCCTGACTTTC.

The chain carries TRBV30 and TRBJ2-7, with TRBD2 as a possible D gene (5 bases). Trimming removed 1 base from V and 3 bases from J, with 10 bases in between. The CDR3 length is 13 residues. Germline assignment: CDR1 GTSNPN and CDR2 SVGIG (reference sequence). For the CDR3, the DNA is TGTGCCTGGAGTGCTGGACTGGACTACGAGCAGTACTTC. Translating it yields CAWSAGLDYEQYF.

The chain has TRBV28 and TRBJ1-6, with unresolved D. Trimming removed 2 bases from V and 4 bases from J, with 6 bases in between. Per germline, CDR1 MDHEN and CDR2 SYDVKM. CDR3 length equals 14 residues. This chain's CDR3 is CASSLEQYNSPLHF. The CDR3 coding sequence is TGTGCCAGCAGTTTAGAACAATATAATTCACCCCTCCACTTT.

This chain links TRBV28 with TRBJ2-7; D is ambiguous. The CDR3 length is 15 residues. The germline gives CDR1 MDHEN, CDR2 SYDVKM. V was cut by 4 bases and J by 2 bases, with 15 bases left in between. The CDR3 DNA follows: TGTGCCAGCAGTTCCTGGCCGAAACTTCCCTACGAGCAGTACTTC. Translated: CASSSWPKLPYEQYF. The full variable domain, rest sourced from reference TRBV28 and TRBJ2-7, is DVKVTQSSRYLVKRTGEKVFLECVQDMDHENMFWYRQDPGLGLRLIYFSYDVKMKEKGDIPEGYSVSREKKERFSLILESASTNQTSMYLCASSSWPKLPYEQYFGPGTRLTVT.

This chain connects TRBV18 to TRBJ2-3; a possible D gene is TRBD1 (6 bases). Germline lookup yields CDR1 KGHSH and CDR2 LQKENI. Trimming stripped 2 bases from V and 0 bases from J, with 15 bases between. The CDR3 covers 17 residues. The chain's CDR3 is CASSPSGTFGSTDTQYF. The CDR3 coding sequence is TGTGCCAGCTCACCATCTGGGACATTTGGGAGCACAGATACGCAGTATTTT.

The chain links TRBV5-1 to TRBJ1-1; 8 nucleotides match TRBD1. The CDR3 is 16 amino acids. V was clipped by 1 base and J by 0 bases; unmatched bases: 5. Germline V CDR1 and CDR2: SGHRS, YFSETQ. For the CDR3, the DNA is TGCGCCAGCAGCTTGACCCAGGGGGCGGTGAACACTGAAGCTTTCTTT. It specifies CASSLTQGAVNTEAFF. Variable domain in full (rest from reference TRBV5-1 and TRBJ1-1): KAGVTQTPRYLIKTRGQQVTLSCSPISGHRSVSWYQQTPGQGLQFLFEYFSETQRNKGNFPGRFSGRQFSNSRSEMNVSTLELGDSALYLCASSLTQGAVNTEAFFGQGTRLTVV.

This sequence joins TRBV5-4 and TRBJ2-7; TRBD1 agrees at 7 bases. The germline V gene encodes CDR1 SGHNT and CDR2 YYREEE (reference sequence). After removal of 4 bases from V and 3 bases from J, the junction contained 4 bases not matched to a gene. The CDR3 runs to 13 residues. CDR3 protein: CASSRDRYYEQYF. The CDR3 region has the DNA TGTGCCAGCAGCAGGGACAGATACTACGAGCAGTACTTC.

V and J are TRBV30 and TRBJ2-5, with TRBD1 matching 10 bases. CDR1 and CDR2 (germline): GTSNPN, SVGIG (reference sequence). The CDR3 is 16 residues long. With 3 bases clipped from V and 4 bases from J, the junction kept 11 bases outside the gene matches. CDR3 DNA sequence: TGTGCCTGGAGAGCTCCGGGACAGGGGTTGAGAGAGACCCAGTACTTC. This codes for CAWRAPGQGLRETQYF. Complete variable domain (other parts from reference TRBV30 and TRBJ2-5): SQTIHQWPATLVQPVGSPLSLECTVEGTSNPNLYWYRQAAGRGLQLLFYSVGIGQISSEVPQNLSASRPQDRQFILSSKKLLLSDSGFYLCAWRAPGQGLRETQYFGPGTRLLVL.

The chain has TRBV10-2 and TRBJ2-3; no clear D. The germline CDR1 and CDR2 sequences are WSHSY and SAAADI. With 3 bases removed from V and 4 bases from J, the gap between germline ends came to 20 bases. CDR3 length: 17 residues. The CDR3 region is CASSEGRLFLYADTQYF. In DNA, the CDR3 is TGCGCCAGCAGTGAAGGGCGTTTGTTTCTGTACGCAGATACGCAGTATTTT.

This clone came up a few times. This chain joins TRBV19 and TRBJ2-6; no clear D gene. Germline-derived CDR1 and CDR2 are LNHDA and SQIVND (reference sequence). The CDR3 loop spans 15 amino acids. V lost 3 bases and J lost 0, with 6 bases in between. The CDR3 region is CASSMTLSGANVLTF. CDR3 DNA: TGTGCCAGTAGTATGACACTCTCTGGGGCCAACGTCCTGACTTTC.

V and J are TRBV28 and TRBJ2-5; 9 nucleotides agree with TRBD2. The J call may be mistaken, given a closer DNA end match to TRBJ2-7. There are 18 residues in the CDR3. The V gene's germline CDR1 is MDHEN and CDR2 SYDVKM. The CDR3 coding sequence is TGTGCCAGCAGTTCCCGTTGGATGAGTAGCGGGAGACCCTACGAGCAGTACTTC. Encoded protein: CASSSRWMSSGRPYEQYF.

V and J are TRBV4-2 and TRBJ2-3, with D unresolved. CDR1 LGHNA and CDR2 YNFKEQ come from the germline V gene. Trimming cost V 0 bases and J 6 bases, with 13 bases left between them. This CDR3 region has 15 residues. DNA for the CDR3: TGTGCCAGCAGCCAAGATCGGGTAGCCCAGGATACGCAGTATTTT. This codes for CASSQDRVAQDTQYF.

The chain recombines TRBV11-2 with TRBJ2-1; TRBD1 is a possible D gene (6 bases). Germline V gene data show CDR1 as SGHAT and CDR2 as FQNNGV. CDR3 length: 16 residues. The V end lost 4 bases, the J end lost 5 bases, and 18 bases lay between the germline ends. The CDR3: CASSSSRGVGDNEQFF. The CDR3 region has the DNA TGTGCCAGCAGCTCCAGCAGGGGTGTGGGGGACAATGAGCAGTTCTTC.

V is TRBV11-2 and J is TRBJ2-2; D tentatively fits TRBD1 or TRBD2 (5 bases each). CDR1 and CDR2 (germline): SGHAT, FQNNGV. The CDR3 extends over 16 amino acids. Trimming stripped 6 bases from V and 5 bases from J, with 19 bases between. Here the CDR3 DNA reads TGTGCCAGCAGGCACGACGGGGCAGGGCTTACCGGGGAGCTGTTTTTT. It encodes CASRHDGAGLTGELFF.

The gene calls are TRBV27 and TRBJ2-3, with D unclear. This CDR3 is 13 amino acids long. Germline V gene data show CDR1 as MNHEY and CDR2 as SMNVEV (reference sequence). The ends were cut back, 4 bases at V and 0 bases at J, with 5 bases in the middle. The CDR3 DNA reads as TGTGCCAGCAGTTCCGACAGCACAGATACGCAGTATTTT. Amino acids: CASSSDSTDTQYF.

The V call is TRBV7-8, the J call TRBJ1-2; tentative D call: TRBD1 (6 bases). Germline V gene lookup returns CDR1 SGHVS and CDR2 FQNEAQ. V was cut by 4 bases and J by 6 bases, with 18 bases left in between. The CDR3 extends over 15 amino acids. The CDR3 loop reads CASSSDRAPIDGYTF. Here the CDR3 DNA reads TGTGCCAGCAGCTCGGACAGAGCTCCTATTGATGGCTACACCTTC.

This chain joins TRBV9 and TRBJ2-1; 14 nucleotides match TRBD2. In germline, CDR1 is SGDLS, CDR2 YYNGEE. Trimming removed 3 bases from V and 8 bases from J; junction bases left unmatched: 10. The CDR3 is 17 residues long. In nucleotides, the CDR3 is TGTGCCAGCAGCGCCGGGACTAGCGGGAGTACATTGGATGAGCAGTTCTTC. This encodes CASSAGTSGSTLDEQFF. Drawing the rest from reference TRBV9 and TRBJ2-1, the complete variable domain is DSGVTQTPKHLITATGQRVTLRCSPRSGDLSVYWYQQSLDQGLQFLIQYYNGEERAKGNILERFSAQQFPDLHSELNLSSLELGDSALYFCASSAGTSGSTLDEQFFGPGTRLTVL.

This clone occurred once. J is TRBJ1-1 and V is TRBV10-2, with D maybe TRBD1 (6 bases). Deletions cut 2 bases from V and 5 bases from J, with 12 bases between. Germline values: CDR1 WSHSY, CDR2 SAAADI. CDR3 size: 14 residues. The CDR3 bases are TGCGCCAGCAGTGAGGCCAGGGGAAAGACTGAAGCTTTCTTT. It encodes CASSEARGKTEAFF.